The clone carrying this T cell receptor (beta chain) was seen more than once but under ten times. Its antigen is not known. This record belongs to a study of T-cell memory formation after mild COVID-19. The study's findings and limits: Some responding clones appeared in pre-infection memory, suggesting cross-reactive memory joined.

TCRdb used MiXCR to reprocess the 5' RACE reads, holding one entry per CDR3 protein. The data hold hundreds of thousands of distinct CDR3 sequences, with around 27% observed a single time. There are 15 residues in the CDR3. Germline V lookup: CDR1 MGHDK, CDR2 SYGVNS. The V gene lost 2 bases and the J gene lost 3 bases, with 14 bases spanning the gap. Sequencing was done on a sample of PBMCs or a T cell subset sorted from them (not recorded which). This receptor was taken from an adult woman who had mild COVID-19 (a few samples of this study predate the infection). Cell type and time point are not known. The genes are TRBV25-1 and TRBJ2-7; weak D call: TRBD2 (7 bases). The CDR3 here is CASSEQGRGNYEQYF. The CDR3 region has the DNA TGTGCCAGCAGTGAACAGGGGAGGGGAAACTACGAGCAGTACTTC.